The rows below give T cell receptor beta chains drawn from one sample of a study of blood T cell repertoires in COVID-19. Generated by immunoSEQ multiplex PCR, the TCRdb table keeps only in-frame clones and is missing some. This sample has under 250,000 clones; around 90% occur once, and the top ten carry around 6.5%. Material for sequencing was peripheral blood. These TCRs come from a man aged 55 to 70 who had recovered from COVID-19. The CDR3 runs from the conserved cysteine through the conserved F or W. The order of the fields is J gene, D gene, clone size, V gene, CDR3 protein, CDR3 DNA. The D gene is left open where the match is weak. A row's size may be missing; if present it is once, few, many or a size class.

J: TRBJ2-5; D: -; size: -; V: TRBV11-3; CDR3: CASSLGPGRSETQYF; DNA: TGTGCCAGCAGCTTAGGTCCAGGGAGGAGTGAGACCCAGTACTTC
J: TRBJ1-4; D: -; size: -; V: TRBV5-5; CDR3: CASRLDITTNEKLFF; DNA: TGTGCCAGCAGGTTGGATATTACAACTAATGAAAAACTGTTTTTT
J: TRBJ2-1; D: -; size: -; V: TRBV7-2; CDR3: CASSLDTAYNEQFF; DNA: TGTGCCAGCAGCTTAGACACAGCTTACAATGAGCAGTTCTTC
J: TRBJ2-1; D: -; size: -; V: TRBV6-5; CDR3: CASSSSILSTPFF; DNA: TGTGCCAGCAGTAGCTCCATTCTTTCCACTCCCTTCTTC
J: TRBJ1-5; D: -; size: -; V: TRBV9; CDR3: CASSKGGADQPQHF; DNA: TGTGCCAGCAGCAAGGGGGGGGCTGATCAGCCCCAGCATTTT
J: TRBJ2-1; D: TRBD2; size: -; V: TRBV7-6; CDR3: CASSSAGGREQFF; DNA: TGTGCCAGCAGCTCAGCGGGGGGAAGAGAGCAGTTCTTC
J: TRBJ2-2; D: TRBD2; size: -; V: TRBV4-3; CDR3: CASSQDSGSYTGELFF; DNA: TGCGCCAGCAGCCAAGACAGCGGGAGCTACACCGGGGAGCTGTTTTTT
J: TRBJ2-7; D: -; size: -; V: TRBV30; CDR3: CAWRLEREQYF; DNA: TGTGCCTGGAGATTGGAGAGGGAGCAGTACTTC
J: TRBJ2-7; D: TRBD2; size: once; V: TRBV4-2; CDR3: CASSLSAGGARDEQYF; DNA: TGTGCCAGCAGCCTAAGTGCGGGGGGGGCGAGGGACGAGCAGTACTTC
J: TRBJ2-2; D: TRBD2; size: -; V: TRBV15; CDR3: CATSRDRLAGVNTGELFF; DNA: TGTGCCACCAGCAGAGACAGACTAGCGGGAGTCAACACCGGGGAGCTGTTTTTT
J: TRBJ2-2; D: -; size: once; V: TRBV7-9; CDR3: CASSLRGTGELFF; DNA: TGTGCCAGCAGCTTACGCGGAACCGGGGAGCTGTTTTTT
J: TRBJ2-1; D: -; size: -; V: TRBV7-3; CDR3: CASSSRGTSYNEQFF; DNA: TGTGCCAGCAGCTCACGTGGGACATCCTACAATGAGCAGTTCTTC
J: TRBJ2-7; D: TRBD1; size: -; V: TRBV7-2; CDR3: CASSVNRGAYEQYF; DNA: TGTGCCAGCAGCGTGAACAGGGGAGCCTACGAGCAGTACTTC
J: TRBJ2-1; D: -; size: -; V: TRBV2; CDR3: CASSSGWDFNEQFF; DNA: TGTGCCAGCAGTAGTGGGTGGGACTTCAATGAGCAGTTCTTC
J: TRBJ1-1; D: TRBD1; size: -; V: TRBV7-2; CDR3: CASSRTGQSLEAFF; DNA: TGTGCCAGCTCCCGGACAGGGCAAAGCCTAGAAGCTTTCTTT
J: TRBJ1-1; D: -; size: -; V: TRBV29-1; CDR3: CSVDLPLYEAFF; DNA: TGCAGCGTTGATTTACCCCTCTACGAAGCTTTCTTT
J: TRBJ2-3; D: -; size: -; V: TRBV6-6; CDR3: CASSSLRTAVTDTQYF; DNA: TGTGCCAGCAGTTCCCTCAGAACAGCGGTGACAGATACGCAGTATTTT
J: TRBJ2-1; D: -; size: -; V: TRBV27; CDR3: CASSLQDRYNEQFF; DNA: TGTGCCAGCAGCCTCCAGGACAGATACAATGAGCAGTTCTTC
J: TRBJ2-7; D: -; size: -; V: TRBV3-1/TRBV3-2; CDR3: CASSHPSGIEQYF; DNA: TGTGCCAGCAGCCATCCCTCAGGTATTGAGCAGTACTTC
J: TRBJ1-5; D: -; size: -; V: TRBV2; CDR3: CASSPRVGGNQPQHF; DNA: TGTGCCAGCAGTCCCCGGGTCGGGGGGAATCAGCCCCAGCATTTT
J: TRBJ2-7; D: TRBD2; size: -; V: TRBV28; CDR3: CASSSRGLGKGRNSGIRYEQYF; DNA: TGTGCCAGCAGTTCAAGGGGCCTTGGAAAGGGGCGAAATAGCGGGATAAGGTACGAGCAGTACTTC
J: TRBJ1-1; D: -; size: -; V: TRBV21-1; CDR3: CASSQGPYLNTEAFF; DNA: TGTGCCAGCAGCCAGGGCCCTTACCTGAACACTGAAGCTTTCTTT
J: TRBJ1-6; D: TRBD1; size: -; V: TRBV3-1/TRBV3-2; CDR3: CASSQSTGTGAPFSPLHF; DNA: TGTGCCAGCAGCCAATCTACCGGGACAGGAGCCCCTTTTTCACCCCTCCACTTT
J: TRBJ2-7; D: -; size: once; V: TRBV7-2; CDR3: CASSLARAGRSSYEQYF; DNA: TGTGCCAGCAGCTTAGCCAGAGCGGGCAGGAGCTCCTACGAGCAGTACTTC
J: TRBJ1-1; D: TRBD1; size: -; V: TRBV7-8; CDR3: CASSLRDRVTEAFF; DNA: TGTGCCAGCAGCCTCCGGGACAGGGTCACTGAAGCTTTCTTT
J: TRBJ1-2; D: -; size: -; V: TRBV9; CDR3: CASSAQGSFSGYTF; DNA: TGTGCCAGCAGCGCACAGGGTAGCTTCAGCGGCTACACCTTC
J: TRBJ1-5; D: -; size: once; V: TRBV12-3/TRBV12-4; CDR3: CASSNDQPQHF; DNA: TGTGCCAGCAGCAATGATCAGCCCCAGCATTTT
J: TRBJ2-1; D: -; size: once; V: TRBV2; CDR3: CASREDSYNEQFF; DNA: TGTGCCAGCAGGGAGGACAGCTACAATGAGCAGTTCTTC
J: TRBJ2-2; D: -; size: -; V: TRBV5-1; CDR3: CASSKGDTGELFF; DNA: TGCGCCAGCAGTAAAGGAGACACCGGGGAGCTGTTTTTT
J: TRBJ1-3; D: -; size: -; V: TRBV30; CDR3: CAWIPLRINTIYF; DNA: TGTGCCTGGATCCCCCTACGAATAAACACCATATATTTT
J: TRBJ2-2; D: TRBD2; size: once; V: TRBV27; CDR3: CASRGGSLGPGELFF; DNA: TGTGCCAGCAGGGGCGGGAGTCTCGGGCCCGGGGAGCTGTTTTTT
J: TRBJ2-7; D: TRBD1; size: -; V: TRBV30; CDR3: CAWSVRDRAGYEQYF; DNA: TGTGCCTGGAGTGTACGGGACAGGGCGGGTTACGAGCAGTACTTC
J: TRBJ2-1; D: TRBD2; size: -; V: TRBV28; CDR3: CASSPLAGGTYNEQFF; DNA: TGTGCCAGCAGTCCGTTAGCGGGAGGGACCTACAATGAGCAGTTCTTC
J: TRBJ2-7; D: -; size: -; V: TRBV3-1/TRBV3-2; CDR3: CASSRGNRNYEQYF; DNA: TGTGCCAGCAGCCGCGGGAACAGAAACTACGAGCAGTACTTC
J: TRBJ2-7; D: TRBD1; size: -; V: TRBV6-6; CDR3: CASSLKQGALVYEQYF; DNA: TGTGCCAGCAGTCTCAAACAGGGGGCCCTCGTTTACGAGCAGTACTTC
J: TRBJ2-5; D: -; size: -; V: TRBV30; CDR3: CAWSVSGKETQYF; DNA: TGTGCCTGGAGTGTCTCGGGGAAAGAGACCCAGTACTTC
J: TRBJ2-1; D: TRBD2; size: -; V: TRBV19; CDR3: CASSSSGMSSYNEQFF; DNA: TGTGCCAGTAGTTCTAGCGGGATGAGCTCCTACAATGAGCAGTTCTTC
J: TRBJ1-1; D: -; size: few; V: TRBV20-1; CDR3: CSAAGWTEAFF; DNA: TGCAGTGCTGCAGGGTGGACTGAAGCTTTCTTT
J: TRBJ1-4; D: -; size: -; V: TRBV7-8; CDR3: CASSLATGEYNEKLFF; DNA: TGTGCCAGCAGCTTAGCGACCGGGGAATATAATGAAAAACTGTTTTTT
J: TRBJ1-1; D: TRBD1; size: -; V: TRBV5-1; CDR3: CASSYTGTATEAFF; DNA: TGCGCCAGCAGCTATACCGGGACAGCCACTGAAGCTTTCTTT
J: TRBJ1-1; D: TRBD1; size: -; V: TRBV6-5; CDR3: CASRRGGTVAEAFF; DNA: TGTGCCAGCAGGAGAGGGGGGACAGTAGCAGAAGCTTTCTTT
J: TRBJ2-3; D: TRBD2; size: -; V: TRBV11-2; CDR3: CASSLPASGRDTQYF; DNA: TGTGCCAGCAGCTTACCGGCTAGCGGGAGGGATACGCAGTATTTT
J: TRBJ1-6; D: -; size: -; V: TRBV27; CDR3: CASSLIGRFTSSYNSPLHF; DNA: TGTGCCAGCAGTTTAATCGGTCGGTTTACGAGCTCCTATAATTCACCCCTCCACTTT
J: TRBJ1-4; D: TRBD1; size: -; V: TRBV10-3; CDR3: CAISESRTGKNEKLFF; DNA: TGTGCCATCAGTGAGTCGAGGACAGGGAAGAATGAAAAACTGTTTTTT
J: TRBJ1-2; D: TRBD1; size: -; V: TRBV5-1; CDR3: CASSLGDRAYGYTF; DNA: TGCGCCAGCAGCTTGGGGGACAGGGCCTATGGCTACACCTTC
J: TRBJ1-5; D: -; size: -; V: TRBV6-6; CDR3: CASSYSSAGNNQPQHF; DNA: TGTGCCAGCAGTTACTCATCGGCAGGCAACAATCAGCCCCAGCATTTT